A selection of T cell receptor beta chains follows, all from one sample in a study of response to subunit inactivated influenza vaccine. From the RT-PCR reads, TCRdb called clonotypes with MiXCR, one entry per CDR3 protein. The sample has about 540,000 distinct CDR3 sequences, roughly 25% seen once. The data also belong to a second study, concerning T cells expressing NK-cell markers.

The input for sequencing was CD4+ T cells sorted from PBMCs, taken 12 days after vaccination. The source of these receptors is a man in his forties or fifties who received an inactivated influenza vaccine. CDR3s include the opening cysteine and the closing phenylalanine or tryptophan. A D gene is named only where the DNA matches it firmly. Clone size is shown for a subset of rows, as once, few, many or a class of expanded clone.

j_call v_call clone_size d_call cdr3_nt cdr3_aa
TRBJ1-4 TRBV7-9 - - TGTGCCAGCAGCTTATCTAGGGCGGTTAATGAAAAACTGTTTTTT CASSLSRAVNEKLFF
TRBJ1-6 TRBV28 - TRBD1 TGTGCCAGCAGCCAAATTGACAGGGAAATTTCACCCCTCCACTTT CASSQIDREISPLHF
TRBJ2-1 TRBV24-1 - - TGTGCCACCAGTGATACGGCTCCACGCAATGAGCAGTTCTTC CATSDTAPRNEQFF
TRBJ2-1 TRBV18 - TRBD1 TGTGCCAGCTCAGGGCTTACAGGGGTTGAGCAGTTCTTC CASSGLTGVEQFF
TRBJ2-2 TRBV5-1 - - TGCGCCAGCAGGAGGCAGGGATCAGCCGGGGAGCTGTTTTTT CASRRQGSAGELFF
TRBJ2-7 TRBV20-1 - - TGCAGTGCTAGAGATAAACATCCCTCCTACGAGCAGTACTTC CSARDKHPSYEQYF
TRBJ2-3 TRBV12-3/TRBV12-4 many - TGTGCCAGCAGCGCTGGCTCCGGGGGCTGGAGCACAGATACGCAGTATTTT CASSAGSGGWSTDTQYF
TRBJ1-5 TRBV5-5 few TRBD1 TGTGCCAGCAGCTTGGGGACAGGGGGTTCCAATCAGCCCCAGCATTTT CASSLGTGGSNQPQHF
TRBJ1-1 TRBV5-1 - - TGCGCCAGCAGCTTCGGGGGGCCTCTGAACACTGAAGCTTTCTTT CASSFGGPLNTEAFF
TRBJ2-1 TRBV7-9 - TRBD1 TGTGCCAGCAGCCGACTCGTTCGGGGACAGGGGCGGGATGAGCAGTTCTTC CASSRLVRGQGRDEQFF
TRBJ2-1 TRBV27 few TRBD1 TGTGCCAGCAGCAAAGCCCCGACAGGGGCTCGCGAGCAGTTCTTC CASSKAPTGAREQFF
TRBJ2-7 TRBV28 few TRBD1 TGTGCCTCCCGTAGGGGGCGTCTCGCGGTTGAGCAGTACTTC CASRRGRLAVEQYF
TRBJ2-3 TRBV9 few - TGTGCCAGCAGCGTACAGGTCACAGATACGCAGTATTTT CASSVQVTDTQYF
TRBJ2-1 TRBV4-2 - TRBD2 TGTGCCAGCAGCCAAGACGGGACTAGCGGAAGCACCTACAATGAGCAGTTCTTC CASSQDGTSGSTYNEQFF
TRBJ1-5 TRBV18 few TRBD1 TGTGCCAGCTCACGGGGGGGGCCAGGGGGAGCGGATCAGCCCCAGCATTTT CASSRGGPGGADQPQHF
TRBJ1-1 TRBV3-1 - TRBD1 TGTGCCAGCAGCCAGACAGGGGGCGAGACTGAAGCTTTCTTT CASSQTGGETEAFF
TRBJ1-3 TRBV5-1 - - TGCGCCAGCAGCATATCGGGGGGCACTGGAAACACCATATATTTT CASSISGGTGNTIYF
TRBJ1-1 TRBV12-3/TRBV12-4 few TRBD1 TGTGCCAGCGGGTTACAGGGGTCGAACACTGAAGCTTTCTTT CASGLQGSNTEAFF
TRBJ2-7 TRBV4-3 - - TGCGCCAGCAGCCAAGAAACAGGAACCGAGCAGTACTTC CASSQETGTEQYF
TRBJ2-7 TRBV28 - TRBD1 TGTGCCAGCAGTCGGACAGGGGTCCCCTACGAGCAGTACTTC CASSRTGVPYEQYF
TRBJ2-5 TRBV4-1 few - TGCGCCAGCAGCCAAGATGAGGTGGGGGAGACCCAGTACTTC CASSQDEVGETQYF
TRBJ1-2 TRBV7-9 - - TGTGCCAGCAGCTTAGAAGGGAGTAACTATGGCTACACCTTC CASSLEGSNYGYTF
TRBJ2-3 TRBV11-2 once TRBD2 TGTGCCAGCAGCCCCCGACTAGCGGGAGGGGGTCGGTCGGGCACAGATACGCAGTATTTT CASSPRLAGGGRSGTDTQYF
TRBJ2-7 TRBV20-1 few - TGCAGTGCTAGTGATCGGGCCAGGCTCTCCTACGAGCAGTACTTC CSASDRARLSYEQYF
TRBJ2-7 TRBV27 - TRBD1 TGTGCCAGCATCCGGCGGGACAGGGTATCGATAGAGCAGTACTTC CASIRRDRVSIEQYF
TRBJ2-6 TRBV4-3 - - TGCGCCAGCAGCCAAGACGAGGGGCCTGGGGCCAACGTCCTGACTTTC CASSQDEGPGANVLTF
TRBJ1-5 TRBV28 many TRBD1 TGTGCCAGCAGCAAAGGAAAGACAGGGCGCAATCAGCCCCAGCATTTT CASSKGKTGRNQPQHF
TRBJ2-1 TRBV12-3/TRBV12-4 many - TGTGCCAGCAGTATGTCCCGGGAGCAGTTCTTC CASSMSREQFF